This entry describes one TCR beta chain. Repertoires were generated with immunoSEQ multiplex PCR, while TCRdb's copy carries only in-frame clones and drops some. In the table there are tens of thousands of clones, around 97% of which are singletons. The source of the sample is a study of T cells in tuberculosis. The ends lost 3 bases at V and 4 bases at J; junction bases unmatched: 9. Germline V gene data show CDR1 as SGHNT and CDR2 as YYREEE (reference sequence). This CDR3 has 15 amino acids. The sequencing sample was made of PBMCs. This chain connects TRBV5-4 to TRBJ1-2; 7 bases are shared with TRBD1. The receptor was derived from a donor under 30 with latent tuberculosis or without tuberculosis infection. The CDR3 sequence: CASSSPTGWIYGYTF. The CDR3 nucleotides read TGTGCCAGCAGCTCCCCGACAGGGTGGATCTATGGCTACACCTTC. The complete variable domain, with remaining parts taken from reference TRBV5-4 and TRBJ1-2, reads ETGVTQSPTHLIKTRGQQVTLRCSSQSGHNTVSWYQQALGQGPQFIFQYYREEENGRGNFPPRFSGLQFPNYSSELNVNALELDDSALYLCASSSPTGWIYGYTFGSGTRLTVV.